This T cell receptor (beta chain) was identified in a study of blood T cell repertoires in COVID-19. Study in general: Sites in the United States, Italy and Spain provided acute and convalescent COVID-19 samples. Sample material is recorded as cDNA or gDNA derived from T cells, B-cell-depleted T cells, or PBMCs.

Authors' analysis steps: Amplification from reference gene primers served as the basis for estimated nucleated cell counts. The method was immunoSEQ multiplex PCR; TCRdb's version includes in-frame clones alone and lacks a portion of them. For V, J and clone size, that table is used; D and trimming come from the DNA. The table has under 350,000 clones, 85% to 90% seen once. CDR1 and CDR2 (germline): SGHVS, FNYEAQ. The CDR3 covers 22 residues. J gave up 8 bases and V 6 bases, and 35 bases lay outside the gene matches. The V gene is TRBV7-6, the J gene TRBJ1-2; TRBD1 agrees at 8 bases. Sequencing input: peripheral blood. This TCR was recovered from a man in his forties with acute or convalescent COVID-19. This chain's CDR3 is CASSSTQDREGGDSPRRYGYTF. The DNA of the CDR3 is TGTGCCAGCAGTTCCACCCAGGACAGGGAAGGGGGAGACTCCCCCCGAAGATACGGCTACACCTTC.